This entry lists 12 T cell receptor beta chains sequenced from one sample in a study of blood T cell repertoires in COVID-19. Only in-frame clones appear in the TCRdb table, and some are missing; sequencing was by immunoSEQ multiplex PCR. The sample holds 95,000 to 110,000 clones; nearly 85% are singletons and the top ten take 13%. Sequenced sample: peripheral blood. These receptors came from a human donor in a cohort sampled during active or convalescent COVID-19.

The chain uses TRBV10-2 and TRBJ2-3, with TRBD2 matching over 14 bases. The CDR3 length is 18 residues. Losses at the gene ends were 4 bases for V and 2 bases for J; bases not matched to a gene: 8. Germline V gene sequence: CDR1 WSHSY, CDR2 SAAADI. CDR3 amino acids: CASSGLAGGPFITDTQYF. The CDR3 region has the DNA TGCGCCAGCAGTGGACTAGCGGGGGGGCCTTTTATCACAGATACGCAGTATTTT.

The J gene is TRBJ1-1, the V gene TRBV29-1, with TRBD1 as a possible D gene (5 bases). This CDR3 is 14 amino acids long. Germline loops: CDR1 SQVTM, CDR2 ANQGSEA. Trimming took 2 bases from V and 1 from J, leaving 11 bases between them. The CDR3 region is CSVERRGWNTEAFF. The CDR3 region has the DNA TGCAGCGTTGAAAGGAGGGGCTGGAACACTGAAGCTTTCTTT.

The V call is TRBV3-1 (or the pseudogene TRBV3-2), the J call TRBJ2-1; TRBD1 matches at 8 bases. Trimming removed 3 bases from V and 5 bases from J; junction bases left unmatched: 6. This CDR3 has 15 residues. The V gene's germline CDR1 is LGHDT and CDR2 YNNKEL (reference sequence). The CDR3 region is CASSHGQGMHNEQFF. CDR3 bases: TGTGCCAGCAGCCACGGACAGGGAATGCACAATGAGCAGTTCTTC.

CDR3: CASSLMGTAPVTNYGYTF. The DNA of the CDR3 is TGTGCCAGCAGCCTTATGGGGACAGCGCCAGTGACTAACTATGGCTACACCTTC. This chain links TRBV9 with TRBJ1-2, with 7 bases lining up with TRBD1. The V gene's germline CDR1 is SGDLS and CDR2 YYNGEE. The ends lost 4 bases at V and 0 bases at J; junction bases unmatched: 15. This CDR3 region has 18 residues.

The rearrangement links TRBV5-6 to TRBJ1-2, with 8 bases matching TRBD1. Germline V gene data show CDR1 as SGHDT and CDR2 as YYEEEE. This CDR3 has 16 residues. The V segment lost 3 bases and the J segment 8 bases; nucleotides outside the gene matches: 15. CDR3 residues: CASSWAGGTGRRGYTF. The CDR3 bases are TGTGCCAGCAGCTGGGCGGGCGGGACAGGTCGGAGAGGCTACACCTTC.

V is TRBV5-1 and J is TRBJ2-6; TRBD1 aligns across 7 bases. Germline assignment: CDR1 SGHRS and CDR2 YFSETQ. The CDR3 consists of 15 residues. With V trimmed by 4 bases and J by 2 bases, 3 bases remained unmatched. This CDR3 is CASSLDRAGANVLTF. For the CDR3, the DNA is TGCGCCAGCAGCCTAGACAGGGCTGGGGCCAACGTCCTGACTTTC.

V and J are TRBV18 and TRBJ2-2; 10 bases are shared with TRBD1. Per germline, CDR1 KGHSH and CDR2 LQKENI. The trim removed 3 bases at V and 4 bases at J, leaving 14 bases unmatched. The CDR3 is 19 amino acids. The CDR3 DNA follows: TGTGCCAGCTCACCGTTTGTACCTTTAGGGACAGGGGCCACCGGGGAGCTGTTTTTT. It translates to CASSPFVPLGTGATGELFF. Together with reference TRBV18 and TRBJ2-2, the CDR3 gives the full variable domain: NAGVMQNPRHLVRRRGQEARLRCSPMKGHSHVYWYRQLPEEGLKFMVYLQKENIIDESGMPKERFSAEFPKEGPSILRIQQVVRGDSAAYFCASSPFVPLGTGATGELFFGEGSRLTVL.

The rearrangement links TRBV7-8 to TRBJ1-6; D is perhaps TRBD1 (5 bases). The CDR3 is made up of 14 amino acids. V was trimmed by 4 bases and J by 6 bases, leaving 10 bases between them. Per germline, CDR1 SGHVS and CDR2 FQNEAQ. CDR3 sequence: CASSSGTSNSPLHF. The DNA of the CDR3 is TGTGCCAGCAGCTCTGGGACTAGTAATTCACCCCTCCACTTT.

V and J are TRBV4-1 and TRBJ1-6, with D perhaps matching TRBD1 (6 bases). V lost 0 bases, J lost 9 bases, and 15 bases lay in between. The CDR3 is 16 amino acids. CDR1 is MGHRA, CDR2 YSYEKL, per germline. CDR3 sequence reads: CASSQEGTGSISPLHF. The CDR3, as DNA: TGCGCCAGCAGCCAAGAGGGAACAGGGTCTATTTCACCCCTCCACTTT.

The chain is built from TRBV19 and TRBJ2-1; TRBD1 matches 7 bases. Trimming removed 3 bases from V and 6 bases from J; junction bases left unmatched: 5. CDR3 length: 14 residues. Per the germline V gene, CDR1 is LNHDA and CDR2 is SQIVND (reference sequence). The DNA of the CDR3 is TGTGCCAGTAGTATTGACAGGGTAGGCAATGAGCAGTTCTTC. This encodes CASSIDRVGNEQFF. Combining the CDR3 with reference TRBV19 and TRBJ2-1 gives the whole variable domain DGGITQSPKYLFRKEGQNVTLSCEQNLNHDAMYWYRQDPGQGLRLIYYSQIVNDFQKGDIAEGYSVSREKKESFPLTVTSAQKNPTAFYLCASSIDRVGNEQFFGPGTRLTVL.

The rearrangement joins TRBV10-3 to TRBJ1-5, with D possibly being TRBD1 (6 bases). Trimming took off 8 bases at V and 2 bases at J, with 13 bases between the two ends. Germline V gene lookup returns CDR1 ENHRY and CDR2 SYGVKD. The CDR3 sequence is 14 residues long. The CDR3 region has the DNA TGTGCCATCGGAGGGGGAGGGGGCAATCAGCCCCAGCATTTT. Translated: CAIGGGGGNQPQHF.

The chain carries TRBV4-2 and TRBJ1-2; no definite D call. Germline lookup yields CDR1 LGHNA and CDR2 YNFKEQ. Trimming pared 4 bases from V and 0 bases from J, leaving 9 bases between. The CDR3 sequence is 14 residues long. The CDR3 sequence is CASSRSGTNYGYTF. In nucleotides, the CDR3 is TGTGCCAGCAGCCGGAGCGGTACTAACTATGGCTACACCTTC.